These T cell receptor beta chains were read from a single sample in a study of human T cells and chemical hapten exposure. TCRdb called the RACE reads again in MiXCR, with one record for every CDR3 protein. Of some 96,000 distinct CDR3 sequences listed, approximately 9.3% are singletons. This specimen consisted of whole blood, obtained in connection with sensitization to the hapten diphenylcyclopropenone (DPC). The receptors originated from a woman in her 40s with alopecia areata. Some clones in this sample may be carry-over from other donors' samples. CDR3s include the opening cysteine and the closing phenylalanine or tryptophan.

j_gene | v_gene | CDR3aa
TRBJ2-5 | TRBV4-3 | CASSQGRLAGIGETQYF
TRBJ1-1 | TRBV12-3/TRBV12-4 | CASSLTSEAFF
TRBJ1-2 | TRBV11-2 | CASSTGTGYGYTF
TRBJ2-5 | TRBV7-2 | CASSSFRGQETQYF
TRBJ2-4 | TRBV20-1 | CSAGDPFKTKNIQYF
TRBJ2-1 | TRBV5-1 | CASSLSTSGSADEQFF
TRBJ2-7 | TRBV5-4 | CASSSDRYEQYF
TRBJ1-5 | TRBV28 | CASSSYLDSQPQHF
TRBJ2-3 | TRBV29-1 | CSPRLAGGGMTDTQYF
TRBJ2-7 | TRBV9 | CASSALQVYYEQYF
TRBJ2-6 | TRBV5-1 | CASSLDGGSGANVLTF